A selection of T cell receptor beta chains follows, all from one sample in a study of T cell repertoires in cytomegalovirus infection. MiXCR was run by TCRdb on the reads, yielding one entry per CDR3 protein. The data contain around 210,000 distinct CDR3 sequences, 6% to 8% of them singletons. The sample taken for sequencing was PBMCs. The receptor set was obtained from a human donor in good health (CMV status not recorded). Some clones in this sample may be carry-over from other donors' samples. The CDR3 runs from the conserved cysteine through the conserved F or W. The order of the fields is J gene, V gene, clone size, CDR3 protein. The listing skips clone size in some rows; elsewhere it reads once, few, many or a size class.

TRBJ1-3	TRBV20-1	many	CSAARQSAGNTIYF
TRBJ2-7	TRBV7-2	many	CASSGNSYEQYF
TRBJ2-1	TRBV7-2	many	CASSFKWGANEQFF
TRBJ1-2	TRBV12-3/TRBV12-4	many	CASSLAGAGWYGYTF
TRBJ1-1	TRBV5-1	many	CASRTDNLNTEAFF
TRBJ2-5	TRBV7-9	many	CASSFVLKETQYF
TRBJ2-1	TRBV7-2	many	CASSLAQIAGPYNEQFF
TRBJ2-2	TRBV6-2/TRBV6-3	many	CASSRMLTENTGELFF
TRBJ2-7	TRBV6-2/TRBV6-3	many	CASRGRSTLRNEQYF
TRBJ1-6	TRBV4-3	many	CASSPGVGAKSSPLHF
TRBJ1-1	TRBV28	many	CASSLGQITEAFF
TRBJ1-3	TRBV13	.	CASSFTLGQGFSAGNTIYF
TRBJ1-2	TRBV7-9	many	CASSLESPFYGYTF
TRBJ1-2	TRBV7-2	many	CASSFDRQNYGYTF